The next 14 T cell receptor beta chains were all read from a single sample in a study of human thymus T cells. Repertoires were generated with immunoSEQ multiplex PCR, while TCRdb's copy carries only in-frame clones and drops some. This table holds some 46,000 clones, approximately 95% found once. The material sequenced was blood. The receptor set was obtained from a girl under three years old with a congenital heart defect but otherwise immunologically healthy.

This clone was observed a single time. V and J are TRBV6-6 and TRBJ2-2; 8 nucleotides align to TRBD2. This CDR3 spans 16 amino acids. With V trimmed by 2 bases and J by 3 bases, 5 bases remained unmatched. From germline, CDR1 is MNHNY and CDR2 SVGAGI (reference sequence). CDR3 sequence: CASSYLAGGYTGELFF. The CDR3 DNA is TGTGCCAGCAGTTACCTGGCGGGAGGATACACCGGGGAGCTGTTTTTT.

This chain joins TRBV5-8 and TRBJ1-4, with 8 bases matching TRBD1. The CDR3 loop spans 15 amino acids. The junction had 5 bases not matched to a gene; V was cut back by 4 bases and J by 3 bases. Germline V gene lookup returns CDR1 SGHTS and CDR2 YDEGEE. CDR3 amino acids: CASSPQGAANEKLFF. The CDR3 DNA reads TGTGCCAGCAGCCCTCAGGGGGCGGCTAATGAAAAACTGTTTTTT.

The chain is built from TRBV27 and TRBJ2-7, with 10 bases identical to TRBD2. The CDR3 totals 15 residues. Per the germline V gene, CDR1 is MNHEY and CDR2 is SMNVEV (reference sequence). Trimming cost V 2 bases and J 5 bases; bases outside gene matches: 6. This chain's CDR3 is CASSLDPSGRHEQYF. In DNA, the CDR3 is TGTGCCAGCAGTTTAGACCCTAGCGGGAGACACGAGCAGTACTTC.

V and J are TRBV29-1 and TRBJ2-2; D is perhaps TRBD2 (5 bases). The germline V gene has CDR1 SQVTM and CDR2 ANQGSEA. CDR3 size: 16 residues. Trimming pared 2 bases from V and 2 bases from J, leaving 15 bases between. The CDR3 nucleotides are TGCAGCGTTGAACGACTACACGAACCAAACACCGGGGAGCTGTTTTTT. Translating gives CSVERLHEPNTGELFF.

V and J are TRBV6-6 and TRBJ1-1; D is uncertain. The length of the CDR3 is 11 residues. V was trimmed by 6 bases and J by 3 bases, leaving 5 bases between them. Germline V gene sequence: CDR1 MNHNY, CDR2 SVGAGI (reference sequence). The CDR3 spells CASRIYTEAFF. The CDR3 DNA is TGTGCCAGCAGAATCTACACTGAAGCTTTCTTT.

The CDR3 DNA sequence: TGTGCCAGCAGTTACGGGCTAGCGAACACCGGGGAGCTGTTTTTT. It translates to CASSYGLANTGELFF. The chain joins TRBV6-5 to TRBJ2-2, with D unresolved. Per the germline V gene, CDR1 is MNHEY and CDR2 is SVGAGI. CDR3 length equals 15 residues. Deletions cut 2 bases from V and 0 bases from J, with 7 bases between.

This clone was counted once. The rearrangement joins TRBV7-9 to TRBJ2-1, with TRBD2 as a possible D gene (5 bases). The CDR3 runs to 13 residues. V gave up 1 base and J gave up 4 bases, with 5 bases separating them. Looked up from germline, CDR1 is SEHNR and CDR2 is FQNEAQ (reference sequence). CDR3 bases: TGTGCCAGCAGCTTAGGGACTTACAATGAGCAGTTCTTC. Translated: CASSLGTYNEQFF.

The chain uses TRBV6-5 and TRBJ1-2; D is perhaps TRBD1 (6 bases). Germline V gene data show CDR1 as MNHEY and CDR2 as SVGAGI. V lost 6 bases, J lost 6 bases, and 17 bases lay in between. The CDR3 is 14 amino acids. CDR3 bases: TGTGCCAGCAGCCAAGGCACAGGGAGGCATGGCTACACCTTC. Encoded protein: CASSQGTGRHGYTF.

Here the CDR3 reads CASSSWTSGNSNTGELFF. Here the CDR3 DNA reads TGTGCCAGCAGCTCATGGACTAGCGGGAATTCGAACACCGGGGAGCTGTTTTTT. The chain uses TRBV7-6 and TRBJ2-2; 12 nucleotides agree with TRBD2. CDR3 length equals 18 residues. CDR1 is SGHVS and CDR2 is FNYEAQ in the germline V gene. V lost 4 bases, J lost 0 bases, and 6 bases stayed unmatched.

The CDR3: CASSLGPGYEQFF. CDR3 in DNA: TGTGCCAGCAGCTTAGGTCCGGGATATGAGCAGTTCTTC. The V and J genes are TRBV7-2 and TRBJ2-1; D possibly corresponds to TRBD2 (5 bases). This CDR3 comprises 13 residues. The V gene's germline CDR1 is SGHTA and CDR2 FQGNSA. The V end lost 1 base, the J end lost 8 bases, and 9 bases lay between the germline ends.

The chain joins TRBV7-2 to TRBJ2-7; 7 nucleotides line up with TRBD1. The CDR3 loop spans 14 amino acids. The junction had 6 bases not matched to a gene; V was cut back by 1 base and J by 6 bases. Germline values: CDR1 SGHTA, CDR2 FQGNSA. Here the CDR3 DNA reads TGTGCCAGCAGCTTAGTAACAGGGGCACGCGAGCAGTACTTC. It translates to CASSLVTGAREQYF.

Here the CDR3 DNA reads TGTGTCGCGAGCGGATACAATGAGCAGTTCTTC. Translating gives CVASGYNEQFF. V is TRBV6-1 and J is TRBJ2-1; possibly TRBD2 for D (5 bases). Germline V gives CDR1 MNHNS, CDR2 SASEGT. The CDR3 is 11 amino acids.

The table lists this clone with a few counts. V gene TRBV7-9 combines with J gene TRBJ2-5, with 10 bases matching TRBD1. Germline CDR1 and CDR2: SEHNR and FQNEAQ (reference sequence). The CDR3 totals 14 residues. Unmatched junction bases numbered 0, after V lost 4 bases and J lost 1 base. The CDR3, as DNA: TGTGCCAGCAGCTGGGACAGGGGCCAAGAGACCCAGTACTTC. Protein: CASSWDRGQETQYF.

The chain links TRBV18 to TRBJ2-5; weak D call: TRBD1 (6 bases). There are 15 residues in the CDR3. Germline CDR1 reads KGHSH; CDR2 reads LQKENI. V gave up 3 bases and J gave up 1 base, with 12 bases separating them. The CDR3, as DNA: TGTGCCAGCTCACCCGAGACAGGTTCCCAAGAGACCCAGTACTTC. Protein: CASSPETGSQETQYF.